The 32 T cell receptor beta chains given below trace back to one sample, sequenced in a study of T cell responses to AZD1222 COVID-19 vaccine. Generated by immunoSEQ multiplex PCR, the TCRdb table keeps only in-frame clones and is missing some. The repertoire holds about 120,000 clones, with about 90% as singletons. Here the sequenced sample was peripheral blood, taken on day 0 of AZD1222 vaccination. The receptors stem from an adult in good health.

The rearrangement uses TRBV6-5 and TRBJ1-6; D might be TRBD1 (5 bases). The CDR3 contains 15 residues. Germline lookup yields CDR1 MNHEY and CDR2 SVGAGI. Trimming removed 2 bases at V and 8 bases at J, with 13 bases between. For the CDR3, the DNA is TGTGCCAGCAGTTACACGGGGGGACCTGATTCACCCCTCCACTTT. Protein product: CASSYTGGPDSPLHF.

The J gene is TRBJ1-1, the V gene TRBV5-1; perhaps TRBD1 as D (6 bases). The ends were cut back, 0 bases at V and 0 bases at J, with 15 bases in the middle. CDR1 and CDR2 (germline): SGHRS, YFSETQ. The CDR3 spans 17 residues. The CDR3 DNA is TGCGCCAGCAGCTTGGACAGGGCGGGGGGAGTGAACACTGAAGCTTTCTTT. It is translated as CASSLDRAGGVNTEAFF.

CDR3 nucleotide sequence: TGTGCCAGCAGCTTAGTTGGAGGGGGGGGCAATGAGCAGTTCTTC. It specifies CASSLVGGGGNEQFF. This chain links TRBV11-2 with TRBJ2-1, with D tentatively TRBD2 (7 bases). Germline-derived CDR1 and CDR2 are SGHAT and FQNNGV. This CDR3 spans 15 amino acids. V lost 1 base, J lost 6 bases, and 13 bases lay in between.

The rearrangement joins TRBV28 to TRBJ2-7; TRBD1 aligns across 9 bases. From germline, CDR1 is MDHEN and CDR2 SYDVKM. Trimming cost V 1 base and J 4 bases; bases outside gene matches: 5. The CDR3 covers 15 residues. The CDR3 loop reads CASSLSGQGLYEQYF. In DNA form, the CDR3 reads TGTGCCAGCAGTTTATCGGGACAGGGTTTGTACGAGCAGTACTTC.

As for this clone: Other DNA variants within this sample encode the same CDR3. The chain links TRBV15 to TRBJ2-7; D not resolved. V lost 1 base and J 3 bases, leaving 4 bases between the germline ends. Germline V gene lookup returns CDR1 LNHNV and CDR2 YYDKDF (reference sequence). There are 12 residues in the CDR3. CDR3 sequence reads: CATSRAGYEQYF. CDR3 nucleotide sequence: TGTGCCACCAGCAGAGCGGGCTACGAGCAGTACTTC.

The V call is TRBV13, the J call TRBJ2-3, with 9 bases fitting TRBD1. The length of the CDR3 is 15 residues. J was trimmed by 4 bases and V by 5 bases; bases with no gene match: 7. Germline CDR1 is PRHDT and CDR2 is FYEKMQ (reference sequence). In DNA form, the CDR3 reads TGTGCCAGCAGCCCCGACAGGGGGGATGCAGATACGCAGTATTTT. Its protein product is CASSPDRGDADTQYF.

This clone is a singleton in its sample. The CDR3, as DNA: TGTGCCAGCAGGATGGACAGGGATGGCTACACCTTC. Translation: CASRMDRDGYTF. This rearrangement joins TRBV25-1 to TRBJ1-2; the match to TRBD1 covers 8 bases. The trim removed 6 bases at V and 6 bases at J, leaving 3 bases unmatched. Germline CDR1 MGHDK, CDR2 SYGVNS. The CDR3 loop spans 12 amino acids.

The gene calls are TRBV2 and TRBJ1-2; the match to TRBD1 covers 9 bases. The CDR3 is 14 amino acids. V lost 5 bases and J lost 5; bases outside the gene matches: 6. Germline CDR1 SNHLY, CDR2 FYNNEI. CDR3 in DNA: TGTGCCAGCAGTCAGGACAGGGGTCAATATGGCTACACCTTC. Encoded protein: CASSQDRGQYGYTF.

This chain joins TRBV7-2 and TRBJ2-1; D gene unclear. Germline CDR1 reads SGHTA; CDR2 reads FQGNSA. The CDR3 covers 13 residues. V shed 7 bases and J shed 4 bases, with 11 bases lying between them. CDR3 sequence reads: CASTPRSYNEQFF. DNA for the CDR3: TGTGCCAGCACCCCGAGGTCATACAATGAGCAGTTCTTC.

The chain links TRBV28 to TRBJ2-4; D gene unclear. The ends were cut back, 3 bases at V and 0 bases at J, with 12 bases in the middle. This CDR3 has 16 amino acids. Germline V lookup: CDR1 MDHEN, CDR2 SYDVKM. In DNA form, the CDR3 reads TGTGCCAGCAGTTTTCTCATGCATTCAGCCAAAAACATTCAGTACTTC. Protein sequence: CASSFLMHSAKNIQYF.

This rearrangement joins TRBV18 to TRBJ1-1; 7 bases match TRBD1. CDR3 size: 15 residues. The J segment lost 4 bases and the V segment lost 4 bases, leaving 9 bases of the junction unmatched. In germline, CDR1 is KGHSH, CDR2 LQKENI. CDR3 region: CASSRRIQGGTEAFF. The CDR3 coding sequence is TGTGCCAGCTCACGACGTATTCAGGGGGGCACTGAAGCTTTCTTT.

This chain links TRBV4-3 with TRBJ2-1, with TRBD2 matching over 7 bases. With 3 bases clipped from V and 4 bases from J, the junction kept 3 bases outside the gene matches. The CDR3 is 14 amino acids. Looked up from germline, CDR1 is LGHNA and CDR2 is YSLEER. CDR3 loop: CASSHGGGYNEQFF. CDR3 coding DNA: TGCGCCAGCAGCCATGGCGGGGGTTACAATGAGCAGTTCTTC.

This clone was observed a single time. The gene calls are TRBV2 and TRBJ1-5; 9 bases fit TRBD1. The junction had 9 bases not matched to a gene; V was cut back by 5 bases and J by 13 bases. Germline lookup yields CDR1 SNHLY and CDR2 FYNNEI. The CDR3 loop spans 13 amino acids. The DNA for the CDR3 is TGTGCCAGCAGTACCGACAGGGGGGGATTGCAGCATTTT. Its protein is CASSTDRGGLQHF. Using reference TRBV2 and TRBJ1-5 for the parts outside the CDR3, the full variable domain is EPEVTQTPSHQVTQMGQEVILRCVPISNHLYFYWYRQILGQKVEFLVSFYNNEISEKSEIFDDQFSVERPDGSNFTLKIRSTKLEDSAMYFCASSTDRGGLQHFGDGTRLSIL.

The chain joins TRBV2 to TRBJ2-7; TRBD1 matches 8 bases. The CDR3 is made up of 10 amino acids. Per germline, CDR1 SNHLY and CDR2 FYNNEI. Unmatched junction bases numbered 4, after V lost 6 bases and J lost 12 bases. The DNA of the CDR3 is TGTGCCAGCAGACGGACAGGGCTGTACTTC. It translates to CASRRTGLYF. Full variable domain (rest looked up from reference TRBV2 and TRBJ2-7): EPEVTQTPSHQVTQMGQEVILRCVPISNHLYFYWYRQILGQKVEFLVSFYNNEISEKSEIFDDQFSVERPDGSNFTLKIRSTKLEDSAMYFCASRRTGLYFGPGTRLTVT.

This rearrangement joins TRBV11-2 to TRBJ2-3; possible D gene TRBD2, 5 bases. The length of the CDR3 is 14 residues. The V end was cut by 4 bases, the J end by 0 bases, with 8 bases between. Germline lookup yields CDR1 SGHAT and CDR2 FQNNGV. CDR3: CASSSGYSTDTQYF. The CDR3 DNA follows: TGTGCCAGCAGCTCGGGATATAGCACAGATACGCAGTATTTT.

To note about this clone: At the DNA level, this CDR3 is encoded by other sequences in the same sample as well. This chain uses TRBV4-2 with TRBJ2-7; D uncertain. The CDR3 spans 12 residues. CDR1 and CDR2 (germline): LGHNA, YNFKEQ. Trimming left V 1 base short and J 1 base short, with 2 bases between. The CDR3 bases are TGTGCCAGCAGCCAAGCTTCCTACGAGCAGTACTTC. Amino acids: CASSQASYEQYF.

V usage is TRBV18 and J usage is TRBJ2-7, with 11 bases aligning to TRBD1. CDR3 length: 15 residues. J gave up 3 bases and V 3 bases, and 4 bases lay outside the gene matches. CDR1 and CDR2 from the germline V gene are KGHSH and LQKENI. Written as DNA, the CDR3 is TGTGCCAGCTCACCGCGGACAGGGGGCGTCTACGAGCAGTACTTC. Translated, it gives CASSPRTGGVYEQYF.

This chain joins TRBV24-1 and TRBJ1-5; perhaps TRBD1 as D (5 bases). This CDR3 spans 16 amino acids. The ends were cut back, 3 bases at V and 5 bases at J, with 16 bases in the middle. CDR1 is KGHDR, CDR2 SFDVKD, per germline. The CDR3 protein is CATSDGRGASYQPQHF. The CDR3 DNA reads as TGTGCCACCAGTGATGGACGAGGGGCATCTTATCAGCCCCAGCATTTT.

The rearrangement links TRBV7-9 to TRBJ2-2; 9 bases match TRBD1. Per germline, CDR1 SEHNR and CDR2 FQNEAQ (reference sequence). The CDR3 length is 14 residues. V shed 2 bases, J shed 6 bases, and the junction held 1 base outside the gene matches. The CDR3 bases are TGTGCCAGCAGCTTAAGGGACAGGGCCGGGGAGCTGTTTTTT. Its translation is CASSLRDRAGELFF.

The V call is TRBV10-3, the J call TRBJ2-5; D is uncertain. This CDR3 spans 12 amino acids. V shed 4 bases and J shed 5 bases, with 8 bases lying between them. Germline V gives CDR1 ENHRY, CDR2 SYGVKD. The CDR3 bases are TGTGCCATCAGTGGTACTACGGAGACCCAGTACTTC. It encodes CAISGTTETQYF.

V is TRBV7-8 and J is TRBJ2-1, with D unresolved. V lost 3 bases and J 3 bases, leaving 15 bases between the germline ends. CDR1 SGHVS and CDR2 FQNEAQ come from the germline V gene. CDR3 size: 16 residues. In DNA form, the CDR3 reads TGTGCCAGCAGCTTTCGCTTTAGAGCTCTCTACAATGAGCAGTTCTTC. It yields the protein CASSFRFRALYNEQFF. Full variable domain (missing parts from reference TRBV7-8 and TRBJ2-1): GAGVSQSPRYKVAKRGQDVALRCDPISGHVSLFWYQQALGQGPEFLTYFQNEAQLDKSGLPSDRFFAERPEGSVSTLKIQRTQQEDSAVYLCASSFRFRALYNEQFFGPGTRLTVL.

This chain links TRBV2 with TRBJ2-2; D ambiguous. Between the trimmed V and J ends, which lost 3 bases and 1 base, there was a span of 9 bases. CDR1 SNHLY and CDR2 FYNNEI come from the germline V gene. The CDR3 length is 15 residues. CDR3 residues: CASSEENRNTGELFF. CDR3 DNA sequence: TGTGCCAGCAGTGAGGAGAACAGGAACACCGGGGAGCTGTTTTTT. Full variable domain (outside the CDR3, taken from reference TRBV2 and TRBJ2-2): EPEVTQTPSHQVTQMGQEVILRCVPISNHLYFYWYRQILGQKVEFLVSFYNNEISEKSEIFDDQFSVERPDGSNFTLKIRSTKLEDSAMYFCASSEENRNTGELFFGEGSRLTVL.

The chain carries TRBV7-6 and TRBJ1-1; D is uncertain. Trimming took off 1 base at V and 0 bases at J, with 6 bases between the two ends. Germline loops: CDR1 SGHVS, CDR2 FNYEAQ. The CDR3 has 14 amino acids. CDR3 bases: TGTGCCAGCAGCTTAGTGGGCATGAACACTGAAGCTTTCTTT. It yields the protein CASSLVGMNTEAFF.

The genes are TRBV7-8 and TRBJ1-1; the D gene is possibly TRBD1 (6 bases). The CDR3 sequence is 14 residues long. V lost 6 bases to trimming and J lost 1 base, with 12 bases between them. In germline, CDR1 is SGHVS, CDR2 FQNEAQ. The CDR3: CASSGLGQNTEAFF. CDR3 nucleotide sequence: TGTGCCAGCAGTGGACTGGGACAGAACACTGAAGCTTTCTTT.

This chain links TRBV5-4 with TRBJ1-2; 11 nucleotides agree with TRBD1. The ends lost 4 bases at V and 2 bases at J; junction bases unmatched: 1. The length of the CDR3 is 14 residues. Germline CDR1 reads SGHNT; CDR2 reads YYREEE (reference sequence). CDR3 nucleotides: TGTGCCAGCAGCAGGACAGGGGGCAACTATGGCTACACCTTC. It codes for CASSRTGGNYGYTF.

CDR3 sequence: CASSEGTSKVGTQYF. Written as DNA, the CDR3 is TGTGCCAGCAGCGAGGGGACTAGCAAGGTGGGGACCCAGTACTTC. The chain combines TRBV9 with TRBJ2-5; 9 bases are shared with TRBD2. J gave up 7 bases and V 3 bases, and 10 bases lay outside the gene matches. Germline values: CDR1 SGDLS, CDR2 YYNGEE. This CDR3 has 15 residues.

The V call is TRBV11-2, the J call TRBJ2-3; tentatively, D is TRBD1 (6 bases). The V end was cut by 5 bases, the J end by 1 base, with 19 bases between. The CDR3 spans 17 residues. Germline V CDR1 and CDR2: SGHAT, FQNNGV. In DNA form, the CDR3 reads TGTGCCAGCAGCCGACTTTACGGTACAGGGCGCACAGATACGCAGTATTTT. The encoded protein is CASSRLYGTGRTDTQYF.

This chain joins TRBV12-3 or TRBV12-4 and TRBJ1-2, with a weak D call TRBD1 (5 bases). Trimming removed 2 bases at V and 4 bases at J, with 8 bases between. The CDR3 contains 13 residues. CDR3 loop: CASSLRQFYGYTF. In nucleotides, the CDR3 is TGTGCCAGCAGTTTACGACAGTTCTATGGCTACACCTTC.

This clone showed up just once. The CDR3 loop is CASSDSLGQGKTEAFF. DNA of the CDR3: TGTGCCAGCAGTGATTCCCTCGGACAGGGAAAGACTGAAGCTTTCTTT. This chain connects TRBV25-1 to TRBJ1-1, with TRBD1 matching over 8 bases. Germline assignment: CDR1 MGHDK and CDR2 SYGVNS. This CDR3 contains 16 residues. The J segment lost 5 bases and the V segment lost 3 bases, leaving 11 bases of the junction unmatched.

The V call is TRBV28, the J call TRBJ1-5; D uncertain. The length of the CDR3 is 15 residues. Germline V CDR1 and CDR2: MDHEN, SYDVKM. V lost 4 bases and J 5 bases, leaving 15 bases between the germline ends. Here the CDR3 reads CASSSPRGGHQPQHF. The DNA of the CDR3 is TGTGCCAGCAGTTCCCCTCGGGGAGGGCATCAGCCCCAGCATTTT.

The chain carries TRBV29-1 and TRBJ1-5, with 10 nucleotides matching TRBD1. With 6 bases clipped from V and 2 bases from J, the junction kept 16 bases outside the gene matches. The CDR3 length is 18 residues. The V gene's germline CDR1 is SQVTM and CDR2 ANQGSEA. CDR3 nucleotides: TGCAGCGTCGATGAATTTAAGACAGGGGGCGAGGGCAATCAGCCCCAGCATTTT. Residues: CSVDEFKTGGEGNQPQHF. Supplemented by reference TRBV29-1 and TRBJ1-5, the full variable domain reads SAVISQKPSRDICQRGTSLTIQCQVDSQVTMMFWYRQQPGQSLTLIATANQGSEATYESGFVIDKFPISRPNLTFSTLTVSNMSPEDSSIYLCSVDEFKTGGEGNQPQHFGDGTRLSIL.

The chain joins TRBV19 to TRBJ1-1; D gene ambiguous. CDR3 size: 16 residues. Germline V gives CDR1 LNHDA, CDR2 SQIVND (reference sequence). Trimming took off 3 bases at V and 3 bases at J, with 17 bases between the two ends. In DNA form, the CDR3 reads TGTGCCAGTAGTATCGTTAAACCTGCTTCCCACACTGAAGCTTTCTTT. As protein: CASSIVKPASHTEAFF.